The 13 T cell receptor beta chains listed next were all sequenced from one sample in a study of blood T cell repertoires in COVID-19 (dated by TCRdb to 2018 to 2020). Library method: the immunoSEQ multiplex PCR assay. TCRdb mirrors the immuneACCESS table, restricted to in-frame sequences. Some clones are absent from its copies; in checked studies, under half trace to an unresolved V gene, and the reason for the others is unknown. Across this sample there are about 260,000 clones, with about 84% seen only once. The top ten clones comprise roughly 2% of the sample. The sample taken for sequencing was PBMCs or T cells enriched from blood (not recorded which). The receptors here all came from a woman aged 45-65 years who had recovered from COVID-19.

The chain recombines TRBV30 with TRBJ2-2, with TRBD2 as a possible D gene (6 bases). Trimming cost V 0 bases and J 7 bases, with 12 bases left between them. This CDR3 region has 14 residues. In germline, CDR1 is GTSNPN, CDR2 SVGIG (reference sequence). This chain's CDR3 is CAWSVLASGGELFF. CDR3 DNA sequence: TGTGCCTGGAGTGTACTAGCCTCGGGCGGGGAGCTGTTTTTT.

J is TRBJ2-7 and V is TRBV7-9, with D maybe TRBD2 (6 bases). V dropped 2 bases and J dropped 4 bases, with 9 bases sitting between them. This CDR3 has 13 amino acids. The V gene's germline CDR1 is SEHNR and CDR2 FQNEAQ (reference sequence). CDR3 amino acids: CASSLIGGYEQYF. CDR3 DNA sequence: TGTGCCAGCAGCTTAATAGGAGGGTACGAGCAGTACTTC.

V usage is TRBV3-1 (or the pseudogene TRBV3-2) and J usage is TRBJ2-5, with a possible D match to TRBD1 (6 bases). The CDR3 covers 14 residues. Trimming stripped 5 bases from V and 1 base from J, with 11 bases between. Germline CDR1 LGHDT, CDR2 YNNKEL (reference sequence). CDR3 residues: CASSSTGSQETQYF. CDR3 bases: TGTGCCAGCAGCTCCACAGGGTCCCAAGAGACCCAGTACTTC.

The rearrangement links TRBV28 to TRBJ1-1, with 7 nucleotides matching TRBD1. Per germline, CDR1 MDHEN and CDR2 SYDVKM. The V and J ends lost 2 bases and 3 bases, in that order; junction bases with no gene match: 12. The length of the CDR3 is 17 residues. CDR3 protein: CASSLRLPGQRYTEAFF. The CDR3 bases are TGTGCCAGCAGTTTACGGCTTCCGGGACAGAGGTACACTGAAGCTTTCTTT.

The chain couples TRBV29-1 to TRBJ2-7, with D perhaps TRBD1 (5 bases). This CDR3 contains 11 residues. Germline CDR1 is SQVTM and CDR2 is ANQGSEA. The germline V and J ends were trimmed by 7 bases and 3 bases, with 10 bases remaining between them. CDR3 bases: TGCAGCGGGAGACAGAACTACGAGCAGTACTTC. It specifies CSGRQNYEQYF.

There are a few counts of this clone. The chain uses TRBV9 and TRBJ2-7, with 7 bases matching TRBD2. This CDR3 has 16 residues. Looked up from germline, CDR1 is SGDLS and CDR2 is YYNGEE. V shed 6 bases and J 6 bases; nucleotides not matched to a gene: 18. Here the CDR3 DNA reads TGTGCCAGCACCAAAGGGAGCGGGGCTCGAGACGCCGAGCAGTACTTC. Translated, it gives CASTKGSGARDAEQYF.

This chain joins TRBV9 and TRBJ2-2, with unresolved D. Germline loops: CDR1 SGDLS, CDR2 YYNGEE. The CDR3 is 14 amino acids. Trimming removed 3 bases from V and 6 bases from J, with 12 bases in between. The CDR3 DNA reads as TGTGCCAGCAGCGCTACAGAACCCGCCGGGGAGCTGTTTTTT. Translated: CASSATEPAGELFF.

The CDR3 coding sequence is TGCGCCAGCAAAAGGCCTGCGGATGAAAAACTGTTTTTT. Translation: CASKRPADEKLFF. The V call is TRBV4-1, the J call TRBJ1-4; no firm D call. Germline CDR1 is MGHRA and CDR2 is YSYEKL. There are 13 residues in the CDR3. V was trimmed by 7 bases and J by 6 bases, leaving 12 bases between them.

In nucleotides, the CDR3 is TGCAGTGCGATGGACAGGGAGCCCCAGCATTTT. This sequence encodes CSAMDREPQHF. The chain combines TRBV20-1 with TRBJ1-5; TRBD1 matches 8 bases. This CDR3 has 11 amino acids. V was clipped by 6 bases and J by 8 bases; unmatched bases: 3. The V gene's germline CDR1 is DFQATT and CDR2 SNEGSKA (reference sequence).

The rearrangement links TRBV5-8 to TRBJ2-5; 13 bases are a match to TRBD2. Germline V CDR1 and CDR2: SGHTS, YDEGEE. The J segment lost 3 bases and the V segment lost 4 bases, leaving 3 bases of the junction unmatched. The CDR3 has 15 amino acids. CDR3 sequence: CASSPGTSGEETQYF. Written as DNA, the CDR3 is TGTGCCAGCAGCCCCGGGACTAGCGGGGAAGAGACCCAGTACTTC.

This chain uses TRBV11-2 with TRBJ1-5; D unresolved. The V and J ends lost 1 base and 1 base respectively, with 8 bases between them. From germline, CDR1 is SGHAT and CDR2 FQNNGV. The CDR3 loop spans 15 amino acids. The CDR3 spells CASSLGPRSNQPQHF. Written as DNA, the CDR3 is TGTGCCAGCAGCTTAGGGCCCAGGAGCAATCAGCCCCAGCATTTT. Supplemented by reference TRBV11-2 and TRBJ1-5, the full variable domain reads EAGVAQSPRYKIIEKRQSVAFWCNPISGHATLYWYQQILGQGPKLLIQFQNNGVVDDSQLPKDRFSAERLKGVDSTLKIQPAKLEDSAVYLCASSLGPRSNQPQHFGDGTRLSIL.

The chain joins TRBV13 to TRBJ1-1, with D possibly matching TRBD1 (5 bases). V was cut by 5 bases and J by 1 base, with 8 bases left in between. Germline loops: CDR1 PRHDT, CDR2 FYEKMQ (reference sequence). There are 13 residues in the CDR3. The CDR3 DNA reads TGTGCCAGCAGCACCGGGGGGAACACTGAAGCTTTCTTT. This gives the protein CASSTGGNTEAFF.

V usage is TRBV24-1 and J usage is TRBJ2-5, with D perhaps TRBD1 (5 bases). V lost 3 bases and J 1 base, leaving 11 bases between the germline ends. This CDR3 has 15 amino acids. CDR1 KGHDR and CDR2 SFDVKD come from the germline V gene. The CDR3 nucleotides read TGTGCCACCAGTGATCCCCACAGGACCCAAGAGACCCAGTACTTC. Amino acid sequence: CATSDPHRTQETQYF.